This record concerns one TCR beta chain sequence. The data stem from a study of T cell changes during pregnancy in multiple sclerosis. The CDR3 covers 15 residues. J lost 7 bases, V lost 3 bases, and 3 bases had no gene match. Germline-derived CDR1 and CDR2 are MGHRA and YSYEKL. Assay used: immunoSEQ multiplex PCR; TCRdb lists only in-frame clones, some missing. The repertoire holds under 90,000 clones, 94% seen once, with 0.95% to 1% in the top ten. The clonotype was recovered from a female donor in good health, enrolled as a control in a pregnancy study. Sample: peripheral blood, taken in the second trimester of pregnancy. The gene calls are TRBV4-1 and TRBJ1-4; 12 bases map to TRBD1. This CDR3 reads CASSQAGQGAEKLFF. As DNA, the CDR3 is TGCGCCAGCAGCCAGGCGGGACAGGGGGCTGAAAAACTGTTTTTT.